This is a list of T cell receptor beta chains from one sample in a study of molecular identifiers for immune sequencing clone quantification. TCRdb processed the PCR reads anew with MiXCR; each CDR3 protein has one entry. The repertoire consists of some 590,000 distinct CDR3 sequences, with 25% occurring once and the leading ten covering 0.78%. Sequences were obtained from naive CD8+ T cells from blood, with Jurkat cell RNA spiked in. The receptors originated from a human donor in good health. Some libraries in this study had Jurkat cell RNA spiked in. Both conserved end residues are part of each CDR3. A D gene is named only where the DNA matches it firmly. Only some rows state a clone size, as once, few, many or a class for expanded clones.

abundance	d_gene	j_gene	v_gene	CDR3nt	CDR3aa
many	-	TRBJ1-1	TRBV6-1	TGTGCCAGCAGTGTCTTTTTTGGCGCTGAAGCTTTCTTT	CASSVFFGAEAFF
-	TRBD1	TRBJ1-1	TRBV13	TGTGCCAGCAGCTCGCTCGGACAGGGTGAAACTGAAGCTTTCTTT	CASSSLGQGETEAFF
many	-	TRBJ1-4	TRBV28	TGTGCCAGCAGTTTAACAGGACAAGGAAAACTGTTTTTT	CASSLTGQGKLFF
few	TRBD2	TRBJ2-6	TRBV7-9	TGTGCCAGCAGCTCAGGGTCTAGCGGGGTAACTTTTTTCTCTGGGGCCAACGTCCTGACTTTC	CASSSGSSGVTFFSGANVLTF
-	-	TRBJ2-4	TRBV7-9	TGTGCCAGCAGCAACCGGGACAACGCGCCGGCCAAACACATTCAGTACTTC	CASSNRDNAPAKHIQYF
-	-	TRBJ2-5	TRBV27	TGTGCCACCGCGACCGGGCGGCAAGAGACCCAGTACTTC	CATATGRQETQYF
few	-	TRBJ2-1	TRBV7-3	TGTGCCAGCAGCCCCGGACTCGGTTTGAATGAGCAGTTCTTC	CASSPGLGLNEQFF
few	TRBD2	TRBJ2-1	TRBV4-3	TGCGCCAGCAGCCAGACTAGCATTTCCCCCAATGAGCAGTTCTTC	CASSQTSISPNEQFF
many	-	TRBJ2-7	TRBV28	TGTGCCAGCACTACGGACCGTGAGCAGTACTTC	CASTTDREQYF
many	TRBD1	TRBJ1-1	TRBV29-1	TGCAGCGTGCACAGGGGACTCGAAGCTTTCTTT	CSVHRGLEAFF
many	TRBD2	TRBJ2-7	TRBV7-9	TGTGCCAGCAGCTTAGCGGGAGGGCCCCACGAGCAGTACTTC	CASSLAGGPHEQYF
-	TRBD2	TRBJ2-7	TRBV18	TGTGCCAGCTCACATTACTCCGGGACTAGCGGCTCCTACGAGCAGTACTTC	CASSHYSGTSGSYEQYF
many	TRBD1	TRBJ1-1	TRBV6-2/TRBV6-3	TGTGCCAGCAGCTGGACAGGGGAGGGCACTGAAGCTTTCTTT	CASSWTGEGTEAFF
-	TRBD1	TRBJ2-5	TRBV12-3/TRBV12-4	TGTGCCAGCAGGTTCGACAGGGGCCAAGAGACCCAGTACTTC	CASRFDRGQETQYF
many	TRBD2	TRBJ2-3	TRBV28	TGTGCCAGCACTCGACTAGCGGGACACACAGATACGCAGTATTTT	CASTRLAGHTDTQYF
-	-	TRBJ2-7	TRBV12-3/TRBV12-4	TGTGCCAGCAGACTTAGCGGCTCCTACGAGCAGTACTTC	CASRLSGSYEQYF
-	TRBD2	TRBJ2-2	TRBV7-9	TGTGCCAGCGGCCCACCTAGCGGGAGGGAAGGTTTCACCGGGGAGCTGTTTTTT	CASGPPSGREGFTGELFF
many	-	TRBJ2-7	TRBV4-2	TGTGCCAGCAGCCAAGAACTGGGTACCCCCTCCTACGAGCAGTACTTC	CASSQELGTPSYEQYF
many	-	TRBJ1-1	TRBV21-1	TGTGCCAGCGGTAACGGGCGGTTTCTCACTGAAGCTTTCTTT	CASGNGRFLTEAFF
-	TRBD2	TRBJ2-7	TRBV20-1	TGCAGTGCTAGAGATCGAAAAGGACTAGCGGGAGGTGCCTACGAGCAGTACTTC	CSARDRKGLAGGAYEQYF
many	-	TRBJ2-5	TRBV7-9	TGTGCCAGCAGGAAAACTGAAGAGACCCAGTACTTC	CASRKTEETQYF
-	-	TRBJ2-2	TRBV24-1	TGTGCCACCAGTGACTCCTTGGGCGGGGAGCTGTTTTTT	CATSDSLGGELFF
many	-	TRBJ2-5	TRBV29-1	TGCAGCGTTGAGCCCAGGGAAGAGACCCAGTACTTC	CSVEPREETQYF
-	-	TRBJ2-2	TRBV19	TGTGCCAGTAGTTGGGGGTCCACCGGGGAGCTGTTTTTT	CASSWGSTGELFF
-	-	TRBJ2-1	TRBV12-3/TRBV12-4	TGTGCCAGCAGCCATATTAGAGGAGTTTCCTACAATGAGCAGTTCTTC	CASSHIRGVSYNEQFF
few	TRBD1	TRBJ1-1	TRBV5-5	TGTGCCAGCAGCCCCCTGGCAGGGGGCGGGACTGAAGCTTTCTTT	CASSPLAGGGTEAFF
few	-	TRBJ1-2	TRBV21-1	TGTGCCAAAATGACAGGGGAAAACTATGGCTACACCTTC	CAKMTGENYGYTF
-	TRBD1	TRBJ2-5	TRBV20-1	TGCAGTGCCATAATAAGGACAGGGGACTTAGGCCAAGAGACCCTGTACTTC	CSAIIRTGDLGQETLYF
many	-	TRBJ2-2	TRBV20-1	TGCAGTGCTAGAGACCTAGCGTCGAACACCGGGGAGCTGTTTTTT	CSARDLASNTGELFF
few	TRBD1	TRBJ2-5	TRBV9	TGTGCCAGCAGCGCCTCGACAGGGGTTGTCGCGCAAGAGACCCAGTACTTC	CASSASTGVVAQETQYF
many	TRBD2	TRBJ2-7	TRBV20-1	TGCAGTGCTAGAGATTTGGGGGGGATACCCTACGAGCAGTACTTC	CSARDLGGIPYEQYF